This TCR beta chain stems from a study of breast tumors, draining lymph nodes, adjacent tissues. Study observations and caveats: Tumors had less TCR diversity than lymph nodes, more than nontumor tissue. Tumor and nontumor repertoires were significantly more similar in luminal-like than in basal-like breast cancer. The lymph node origin of tumor T cells was framed as consistent with a hypothesis, not demonstrated.

Per the germline V gene, CDR1 is LGHDT and CDR2 is YNNKEL (reference sequence). The CDR3 is 17 amino acids. V was clipped by 4 bases and J by 1 base, with 20 bases between them. Of note for this clonotype: Its antigen is unidentified.

In TCRdb, the multiplex PCR reads were re-called with MiXCR into one record per CDR3 protein. The table lists fewer than 200,000 distinct CDR3 sequences, about 33% of them singletons. The lymph nodes were axillary draining lymph nodes from breast cancer patients. The chain uses TRBV3-1 and TRBJ2-7; possibly TRBD1 or TRBD2 for D (5 bases each). Specimen: axillary lymph node tissue. The receptor was isolated from a female donor with breast cancer. Some clones in this sample may be carry-over from other donors' samples. DNA for the CDR3: TGTGCCAGCAGCCCCTGGGACGGCCTGATTTCGTCCTACGAGCAGTACTTC. This sequence encodes CASSPWDGLISSYEQYF.